This entry lists 18 T cell receptor beta chains sequenced from one sample in a study of blood T cells in healthy people across ages. Then a second PCR, running roughly 7 to 11 cycles, was carried out with a sample-barcoded 5' primer and a J-beta primer mix. One entry per CDR3 protein, called by TCRdb with MiXCR from the 5' RACE reads. The sample has around 1.5 million distinct CDR3 sequences, 59% seen once. The sequenced sample was blood. Every receptor here comes from a young man in good health.

For the CDR3, the DNA is TGTGCCAGCGAGGGACTCAATACCGGGGAGCTGTTTTTT. Its protein product is CASEGLNTGELFF. This sequence joins TRBV3-1 and TRBJ2-2; tentatively, D is TRBD2 (6 bases). Trimming took off 8 bases at V and 5 bases at J, with 12 bases between the two ends. This CDR3 contains 13 residues. The germline V gene has CDR1 LGHDT and CDR2 YNNKEL (reference sequence). The variable domain in full, with the rest retrieved from reference TRBV3-1 and TRBJ2-2, is DTAVSQTPKYLVTQMGNDKSIKCEQNLGHDTMYWYKQDSKKFLKIMFSYNNKELIINETVPNRFSPKSPDKAHLNLHINSLELGDSAVYFCASEGLNTGELFFGEGSRLTVL.

The gene calls are TRBV29-1 and TRBJ2-3; no clear D. Deletions cut 5 bases from V and 7 bases from J, with 16 bases between. CDR1 is SQVTM and CDR2 is ANQGSEA in the germline V gene. This CDR3 comprises 13 residues. CDR3 sequence reads: CSVLSPGLNTQYF. DNA for the CDR3: TGCAGCGTTCTGTCTCCCGGGCTAAATACGCAGTATTTT.

This clonotype was seen many times. This chain uses TRBV5-1 with TRBJ2-7, with D possibly being TRBD1 (5 bases). The germline V and J ends were trimmed by 7 bases and 4 bases, with 15 bases remaining between them. The CDR3 has 13 amino acids. CDR1 and CDR2 (germline): SGHRS, YFSETQ. The CDR3 nucleotides read TGCGCCAGCCTCCCGGACAATGGGTACGAGCAGTACTTC. It codes for CASLPDNGYEQYF.

This chain uses TRBV6-6 with TRBJ1-2, with D hard to call. CDR1 is MNHNY and CDR2 is SVGAGI in the germline V gene (reference sequence). The CDR3 runs 14 residues. V gave up 0 bases and J gave up 6 bases, with 11 bases separating them. The DNA for the CDR3 is TGTGCCAGCAGTTACTCCGAAAGCAGTAATGGCTACACCTTC. This sequence encodes CASSYSESSNGYTF.

This chain joins TRBV4-2 and TRBJ2-4; TRBD1 or TRBD2 may be the D gene (5 bases each). V dropped 2 bases and J dropped 13 bases, with 12 bases sitting between them. Germline-derived CDR1 and CDR2 are LGHNA and YNFKEQ. This CDR3 has 12 amino acids. The CDR3 sequence is CASSQIEGEQYF. CDR3 bases: TGTGCCAGCAGCCAAATAGAAGGGGAGCAGTACTTC.

The J gene is TRBJ2-7, the V gene TRBV4-1; 14 bases agree with TRBD2. CDR3 length: 16 amino acids. Germline-derived CDR1 and CDR2 are MGHRA and YSYEKL. J gave up 7 bases and V 4 bases, and 9 bases lay outside the gene matches. DNA for the CDR3: TGCGCCAGCAGCCCATCGACTAGCGGGGGGGCGTGGGAGCAGTACTTC. This gives the protein CASSPSTSGGAWEQYF.

In regard to this clonotype: Given a much more abundant clone one base away, this may be a read error. This chain links TRBV6-4 with TRBJ2-7; tentatively, D is TRBD2 (5 bases). This CDR3 region has 15 residues. CDR1 MRHNA and CDR2 SNTAGT come from the germline V gene. The V and J ends lost 3 bases and 7 bases respectively, with 19 bases between them. The CDR3 loop reads CASSEGGSDYNEQYF. As DNA, the CDR3 is TGTGCCAGCAGTGAGGGCGGGTCCGACTACAATGAGCAGTACTTC.

The V and J genes are TRBV5-1 and TRBJ1-2, with 7 bases identical to TRBD1. Per the germline V gene, CDR1 is SGHRS and CDR2 is YFSETQ. V was clipped by 0 bases and J by 4 bases; unmatched bases: 9. This CDR3 is 16 amino acids long. CDR3 nucleotide sequence: TGCGCCAGCAGCTTGGGGACAGGCCTCCTCGTCTATGGCTACACCTTC. Translated: CASSLGTGLLVYGYTF.

This clonotype was recorded a few times. V gene TRBV7-9 combines with J gene TRBJ1-1; TRBD1 is a possible D gene (6 bases). This CDR3 is 14 amino acids long. The germline gives CDR1 SEHNR, CDR2 FQNEAQ (reference sequence). Trimming removed 5 bases from V and 5 bases from J, with 15 bases in between. The CDR3 DNA reads TGTGCCAGCAGCCTACAGGGAGAGGGAACTGAAGCTTTCTTT. This gives the protein CASSLQGEGTEAFF.

The chain recombines TRBV6-5 with TRBJ1-2; 7 nucleotides line up with TRBD1. V was clipped by 7 bases and J by 8 bases; unmatched bases: 7. CDR1 and CDR2 from the germline V gene are MNHEY and SVGAGI. The CDR3 spans 12 residues. CDR3 sequence (DNA): TGTGCCAGCACCCTCAGGGGGTTAGGCTACACCTTC. As protein: CASTLRGLGYTF.

This clonotype was observed a few times. The V and J genes are TRBV6-5 and TRBJ1-2, with D unclear. The CDR3 contains 13 residues. Germline CDR1 reads MNHEY; CDR2 reads SVGAGI. Trimming shortened V by 6 bases and J by 8 bases, and 16 bases separated the two germline ends. The CDR3 nucleotides are TGTGCCAGCAGAACCCTTCCAGTGGAGGGCTACACCTTC. It specifies CASRTLPVEGYTF.

The CDR3 reads CASSAVVGYGYTF. In nucleotides, the CDR3 is TGTGCCAGCAGCGCCGTCGTGGGCTATGGCTACACCTTC. The V call is TRBV9, the J call TRBJ1-2; D remains ambiguous. This CDR3 spans 13 amino acids. The ends were cut back, 3 bases at V and 4 bases at J, with 10 bases in the middle. Germline lookup yields CDR1 SGDLS and CDR2 YYNGEE.

The chain has TRBV7-2 and TRBJ2-4; 10 bases line up with TRBD1. The assigned J gene may be wrong: the sequence end matches TRBJ2-5 better. In germline, CDR1 is SGHTA, CDR2 FQGNSA. This CDR3 has 17 amino acids. The CDR3 DNA reads as TGTGCCAGCAGCTTAGCGCTGGGACAGGGGATTGAAGAGACCCAGTACTTC. Its protein product is CASSLALGQGIEETQYF.

This clonotype showed up just a few times. The chain uses TRBV27 and TRBJ2-1; D is perhaps TRBD2 (6 bases). V gave up 5 bases and J gave up 4 bases, with 15 bases separating them. The CDR3 consists of 15 residues. The germline gives CDR1 MNHEY, CDR2 SMNVEV (reference sequence). The CDR3, as DNA: TGTGCCAGCAGTGCGGGATTTACGGGGTACAATGAGCAGTTCTTC. Its translation: CASSAGFTGYNEQFF.

This clonotype has only a few counts. The chain links TRBV7-8 to TRBJ2-5; 11 nucleotides align to TRBD2. J lost 7 bases, V lost 4 bases, and 8 bases had no gene match. Germline V gene sequence: CDR1 SGHVS, CDR2 FQNEAQ. The CDR3 runs to 15 residues. In DNA, the CDR3 is TGTGCCAGCAGCTCCGGGACTAGCGGATGGGGGACCCAGTACTTC. This translates into CASSSGTSGWGTQYF.

This clonotype appeared a few times. The chain uses TRBV12-3 or TRBV12-4 and TRBJ2-7, with 12 bases that match TRBD1. Trimming removed 5 bases from V and 3 bases from J; junction bases left unmatched: 8. The CDR3 totals 16 residues. The CDR3 nucleotides read TGTGCCAGCAGTCTCTTTGGGACAGGGGGCTACTACGAGCAGTACTTC. Protein: CASSLFGTGGYYEQYF.

This chain joins TRBV29-1 and TRBJ1-5; TRBD1 is a possible D gene (5 bases). Germline CDR1 and CDR2: SQVTM and ANQGSEA. Trimming took 7 bases from V and 1 from J, leaving 14 bases between them. The CDR3 runs 14 residues. The CDR3 protein is CSAYLEGSNQPQHF. In DNA, the CDR3 is TGCAGCGCCTATCTCGAGGGGAGCAATCAGCCCCAGCATTTT. The variable domain in full, completed from reference TRBV29-1 and TRBJ1-5, reads SAVISQKPSRDICQRGTSLTIQCQVDSQVTMMFWYRQQPGQSLTLIATANQGSEATYESGFVIDKFPISRPNLTFSTLTVSNMSPEDSSIYLCSAYLEGSNQPQHFGDGTRLSIL.

The chain joins TRBV6-7 to TRBJ1-5; 8 nucleotides match TRBD1. TRBV6-7 belongs to the ORF category, with a function that is uncertain. V was clipped by 5 bases and J by 5 bases; unmatched bases: 2. This CDR3 has 13 amino acids. Here the CDR3 reads CASSEGQDQPQHF. As DNA, the CDR3 is TGTGCCAGCAGTGAGGGACAGGATCAGCCCCAGCATTTT.